This T cell receptor beta chain derives from a study of T-cell memory formation after mild COVID-19. Study-level results: Memory sampled before infection contained some responding clones, suggesting cross-reactive memory joined.

This CDR3 is 13 amino acids long. The V end was cut by 5 bases, the J end by 2 bases, with 8 bases between. The germline V gene has CDR1 SGHRS and CDR2 YFSETQ. The sample holds a few counts of this clonotype. What it binds is not known. TCRdb independently ran MiXCR on the 5' RACE reads; one entry per CDR3 protein. The sample lists under 300,000 distinct CDR3 sequences; roughly 17% were seen once. The V and J genes are TRBV5-1 and TRBJ2-1; D remains ambiguous. This TCR was sampled from a man between 18 and 35 years old who had mild COVID-19 (a few samples of this study predate the infection). Cell type and time point are not known. Specimen: PBMCs or a T cell subset sorted from them (not recorded which). CDR3 residues: CASRNRPYNEQFF. The CDR3 DNA follows: TGCGCCAGCAGGAACAGACCCTACAATGAGCAGTTCTTC.